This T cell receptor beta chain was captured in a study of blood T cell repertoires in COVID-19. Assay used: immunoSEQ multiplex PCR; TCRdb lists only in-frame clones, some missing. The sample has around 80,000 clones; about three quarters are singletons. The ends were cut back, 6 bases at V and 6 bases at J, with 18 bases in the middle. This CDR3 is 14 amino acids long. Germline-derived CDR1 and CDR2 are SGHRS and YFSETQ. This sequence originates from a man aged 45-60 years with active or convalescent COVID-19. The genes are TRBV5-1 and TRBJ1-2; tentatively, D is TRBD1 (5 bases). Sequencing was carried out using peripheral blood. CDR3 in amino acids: CASTSGLLGDGYTF. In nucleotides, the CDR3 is TGCGCCAGCACTTCCGGGTTGTTAGGGGATGGCTACACCTTC. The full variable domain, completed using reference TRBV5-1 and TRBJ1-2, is KAGVTQTPRYLIKTRGQQVTLSCSPISGHRSVSWYQQTPGQGLQFLFEYFSETQRNKGNFPGRFSGRQFSNSRSEMNVSTLELGDSALYLCASTSGLLGDGYTFGSGTRLTVV.